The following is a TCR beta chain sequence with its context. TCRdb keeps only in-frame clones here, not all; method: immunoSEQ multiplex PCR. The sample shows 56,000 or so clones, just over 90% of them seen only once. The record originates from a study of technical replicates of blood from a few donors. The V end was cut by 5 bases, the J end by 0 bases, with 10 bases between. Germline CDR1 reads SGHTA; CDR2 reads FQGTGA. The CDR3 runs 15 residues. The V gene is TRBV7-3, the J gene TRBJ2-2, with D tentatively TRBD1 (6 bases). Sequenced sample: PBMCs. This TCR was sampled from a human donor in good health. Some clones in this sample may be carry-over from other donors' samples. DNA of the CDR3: TGTGCCAGCAGCCGTGGGACAACGAACACCGGGGAGCTGTTTTTT. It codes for CASSRGTTNTGELFF.